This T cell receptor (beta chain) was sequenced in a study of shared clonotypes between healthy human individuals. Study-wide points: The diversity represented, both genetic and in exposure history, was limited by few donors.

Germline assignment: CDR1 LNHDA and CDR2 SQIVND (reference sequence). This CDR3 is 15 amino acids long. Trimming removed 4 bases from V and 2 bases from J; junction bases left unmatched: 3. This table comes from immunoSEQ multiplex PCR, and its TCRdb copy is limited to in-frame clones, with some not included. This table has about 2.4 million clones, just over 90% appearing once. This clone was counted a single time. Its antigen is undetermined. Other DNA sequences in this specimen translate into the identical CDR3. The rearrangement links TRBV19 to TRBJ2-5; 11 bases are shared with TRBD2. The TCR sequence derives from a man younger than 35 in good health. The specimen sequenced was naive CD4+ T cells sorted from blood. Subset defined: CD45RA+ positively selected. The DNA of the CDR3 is TGTGCCAGTAGTAGCCTAGCGGGGGGTCAAGAGACCCAGTACTTC. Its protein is CASSSLAGGQETQYF.